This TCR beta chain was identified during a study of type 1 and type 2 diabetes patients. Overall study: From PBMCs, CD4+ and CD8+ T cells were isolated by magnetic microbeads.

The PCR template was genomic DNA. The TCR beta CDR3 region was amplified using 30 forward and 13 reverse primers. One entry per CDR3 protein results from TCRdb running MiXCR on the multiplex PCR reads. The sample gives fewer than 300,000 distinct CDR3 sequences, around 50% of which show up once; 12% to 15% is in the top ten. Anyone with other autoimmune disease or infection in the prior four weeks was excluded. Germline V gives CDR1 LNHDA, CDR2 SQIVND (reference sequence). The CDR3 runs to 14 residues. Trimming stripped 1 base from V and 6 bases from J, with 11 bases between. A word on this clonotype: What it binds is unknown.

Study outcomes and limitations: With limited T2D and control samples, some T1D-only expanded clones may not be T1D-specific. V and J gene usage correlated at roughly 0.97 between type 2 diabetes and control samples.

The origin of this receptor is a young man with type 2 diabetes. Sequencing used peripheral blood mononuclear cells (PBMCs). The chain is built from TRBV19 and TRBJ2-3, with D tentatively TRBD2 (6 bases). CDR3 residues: CASSIAGAADTQYF. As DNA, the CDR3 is TGTGCCAGTAGTATAGCGGGAGCTGCCGATACGCAGTATTTT.